This TCR beta chain was sequenced for a study of T-cell memory formation after mild COVID-19. Regarding the study as a whole: Among clones contracting day 15 to 85, CD4/CD8 was balanced, whereas later expanders leaned CD4+.

This clonotype occurred a few times. What it recognizes is unknown. Looked up from germline, CDR1 is SEHNR and CDR2 is FQNEAQ (reference sequence). V was clipped by 8 bases and J by 2 bases, with 13 bases between them. This CDR3 has 13 residues. A single record per CDR3 protein comes from TCRdb applying MiXCR to the 5' RACE reads. This table holds tens of thousands of distinct CDR3 sequences, around a quarter found once. Sequenced sample: PBMCs or a T cell subset sorted from them (not recorded which). The rearrangement uses TRBV7-9 and TRBJ2-7; possibly TRBD1 or TRBD2 for D (6 bases each). This sequence originates from a man between 18 and 35 years old who had mild COVID-19 (a few samples of this study predate the infection). Cell type and time point are not known. The CDR3 bases are TGTGCCAGCGGGGGGCTGATTACCTACGAGCAGTACTTC. This translates into CASGGLITYEQYF. The variable domain in full, with the rest retrieved from reference TRBV7-9 and TRBJ2-7, is DTGVSQNPRHKITKRGQNVTFRCDPISEHNRLYWYRQTLGQGPEFLTYFQNEAQLEKSRLLSDRFSAERPKGSFSTLEIQRTEQGDSAMYLCASGGLITYEQYFGPGTRLTVT.